The 3 T cell receptor beta chains presented below share a single source sample, sequenced in a study of T cells in Graves' hyperthyroidism and ophthalmopathy. Template material for amplifying TCR beta CDR3 regions consisted of RNA transcripts. First-round RT-PCR with HTBI primers amplified the TCR CDR3 region. Using its own MiXCR run on the multiplex PCR reads, TCRdb lists one record per CDR3 protein. The data contain fewer than 750,000 distinct CDR3 sequences, around 15% of them singletons. Material: blood. These receptor sequences come from a woman aged 35 to 49 with Graves' ophthalmopathy.

This clonotype was detected a few times. With a much larger clone just one base away, this may be a read error. This is likely a read error, given that the CDR3 carries no conserved phenylalanine or tryptophan at its end. The genes are TRBV27 and TRBJ1-3; the D is unclear. The CDR3 is 13 amino acids. Germline loops: CDR1 MNHEY, CDR2 SMNVEV (reference sequence). Trimming left V 5 bases short and J 0 bases short, with 5 bases between. In DNA form, the CDR3 reads TGTGCCAGCAGTCCCGTCTCTGGAAACACCATATATTCT. This sequence encodes CASSPVSGNTIYS.

This clonotype was detected only a few times. This sequence joins TRBV5-4 and TRBJ2-5; D uncertain. Between the trimmed V and J ends, which lost 3 bases and 3 bases, there was a span of 12 bases. The CDR3 has 14 amino acids. CDR1 and CDR2 (germline): SGHNT, YYREEE (reference sequence). CDR3 protein: CASSWGNQKETQYF. In DNA form, the CDR3 reads TGTGCCAGCAGCTGGGGAAACCAAAAAGAGACCCAGTACTTC.

V and J are TRBV27 and TRBJ2-5, with a possible D match to TRBD1 (6 bases). Germline lookup yields CDR1 MNHEY and CDR2 SMNVEV (reference sequence). Trimming cost V 4 bases and J 5 bases, with 17 bases left between them. The CDR3 consists of 15 residues. CDR3 amino acids: CASSSLTGKGETQYF. CDR3 nucleotides: TGTGCCAGCAGTTCCCTGACAGGAAAGGGGGAGACCCAGTACTTC.